This T cell receptor beta chain was recovered during a study of blood T cell repertoires in COVID-19 (dated by TCRdb to about 2020). Background on the whole study: Samples from collaborators originated in the United States, Italy and Spain and spanned both the acute and convalescent phases of COVID-19. The material from the prospective study consisted of cDNA or gDNA derived from T cells, B-cell-depleted T cells, or PBMCs. The dataset comprised deeply sampled blood TCRbeta repertoires from subjects exposed to, actively infected with, or recovered from COVID-19. The repertoires were released in a freely available public database intended as a resource for research on the immune response to SARS-CoV-2. Samples came from the ongoing ImmuneRACE study (first 160 participants) plus 1,254 subjects from 6 global collaborators. A de-identified subject ID, COVID-19 status, age in years and sex were almost always included in the sample metadata. Where available, HLA class I and class II types were obtained from metadata supplied by the sample provider rather than from assay-based typing.

The investigation overall reported the following: The amount of clinical and demographic metadata varied by source and participant and was provided uncurated.

The collaborating institutions used their own protocols to collect whole blood in K2EDTA tubes. For TCRbeta analysis, collaborator samples were shipped as frozen whole blood, as isolated PBMCs, or as DNA extracted from either sample type. A word on this clone: Its antigen remains unidentified. No much larger clonotype is one base removed from it; base qualities were not supplied.

TCRbeta CDR3 regions were amplified from genomic DNA using the immunoSEQ Assay, a bias-controlled multiplex PCR. The original pipeline was this. The number of nucleated cells in each sample was estimated from the amplification of reference gene primers within the assay. Sequence reads were collapsed and filtered to measure the absolute abundance of every unique TCRbeta CDR3 rearrangement. For each sample, productive Simpson clonality was calculated by taking the square root of Simpson's diversity index across productive rearrangements. The immuneACCESS repertoire file appears here via TCRdb, limited to in-frame rearrangements. These files lack a portion of the clones; in checked studies, under half of the deficit traces to unresolved V genes, and the cause of the others is not known. That table supplies the V and J calls and clone size; D and trimming were determined from the DNA. This sample lists 150,000 or so clones; roughly four fifths were detected once. The biggest ten clones account for 7% to 10% of the sample.

The CDR3 goes from the cysteine to the phenylalanine over 12 residues. Left in the record is the CDR3 DNA by itself, 36 bases read in frame from the first base. CDR1 and CDR2 are read off the germline V gene (reference sequence) as GTSNPN and SVGIG. V sheds 7 bases and J sheds 7 bases, leaving 13 bases between their ends. The rearrangement joined TRBV30 to TRBJ2-2; TRBD2 is a possible D gene, resting on 5 matching bases. The sequencing sample was made of peripheral blood. The receptor comes from a human donor with acute or convalescent COVID-19. The donor label of this sample is uncertain. Read as DNA, the sequence is TGTGCCTCGGATTCCGGGGACGGGGAGCTGTTTTTT. It codes for CASDSGDGELFF.